One TCR beta chain is described in this entry. Per the germline V gene, CDR1 is LNHDA and CDR2 is SQIVND (reference sequence). V gave up 1 base and J gave up 5 bases; unmatched junction bases: 5. The CDR3 is 15 amino acids. The data were obtained in a study of T cell changes during pregnancy in multiple sclerosis. The repertoire was sequenced with immunoSEQ multiplex PCR; TCRdb's copy has only in-frame clones and lacks some. The sample consists of fewer than 70,000 clones, roughly 90% of them appearing once. The receptor's source is a female donor with multiple sclerosis, enrolled in a pregnancy study. This specimen was peripheral blood, taken in the third trimester of pregnancy. The V gene is TRBV19, the J gene TRBJ2-3, with 8 positions matching TRBD2. The CDR3: CASSIAGGRRDTQYF. CDR3 nucleotide sequence: TGTGCCAGTAGTATAGCGGGGGGGCGTAGAGATACGCAGTATTTT.